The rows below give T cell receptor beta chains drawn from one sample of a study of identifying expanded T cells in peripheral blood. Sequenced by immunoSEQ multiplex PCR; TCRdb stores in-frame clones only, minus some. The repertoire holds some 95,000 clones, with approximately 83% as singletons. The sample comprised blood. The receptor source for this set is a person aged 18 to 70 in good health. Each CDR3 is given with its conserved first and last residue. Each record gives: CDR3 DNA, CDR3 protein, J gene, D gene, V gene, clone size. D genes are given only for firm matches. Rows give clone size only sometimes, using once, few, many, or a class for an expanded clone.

CDR3 DNA: TGCGCCAGCAGCCAAGATCGAGGGGAGCCCGGGGAGCTGTTTTTT
CDR3 protein: CASSQDRGEPGELFF
J gene: TRBJ2-2
D gene: .
V gene: TRBV4-3
clone size: .

CDR3 DNA: TGCGCCAGCAGCCAAGAGAATCGCGGGGGGGCCTACGAGCAGTACTTC
CDR3 protein: CASSQENRGGAYEQYF
J gene: TRBJ2-7
D gene: TRBD2
V gene: TRBV4-3
clone size: once

CDR3 DNA: TGCGCCAGCAGCCCGGAGGCGGCCGCACTAACTAATGAAAAACTGTTTTTT
CDR3 protein: CASSPEAAALTNEKLFF
J gene: TRBJ1-4
D gene: .
V gene: TRBV4-1
clone size: .

CDR3 DNA: TGCAGCTCCAGCGGGGGGGCTGTCCCCAATGAGCAGTTCTTC
CDR3 protein: CSSSGGAVPNEQFF
J gene: TRBJ2-1
D gene: TRBD2
V gene: TRBV29-1
clone size: few

CDR3 DNA: TGTGCCAGCAGCGTATCTCTACGGGGAAACACCATATATTTT
CDR3 protein: CASSVSLRGNTIYF
J gene: TRBJ1-3
D gene: .
V gene: TRBV9
clone size: .

CDR3 DNA: TGTGCCACGTCCCGAGGAATAAATCAGCCCCAGCATTTT
CDR3 protein: CATSRGINQPQHF
J gene: TRBJ1-5
D gene: .
V gene: TRBV19
clone size: .

CDR3 DNA: TGTGCCAGCAGCTTAGATCTGGGAGGCTACACCTTC
CDR3 protein: CASSLDLGGYTF
J gene: TRBJ1-2
D gene: .
V gene: TRBV7-9
clone size: .

CDR3 DNA: TGTGCCAGCAGGGCCACAGGGGCCACTGAAGCTTTCTTT
CDR3 protein: CASRATGATEAFF
J gene: TRBJ1-1
D gene: TRBD1
V gene: TRBV6-1
clone size: few

CDR3 DNA: TGTGCCATCAGTGAGTCGGAAGGGGGGTCGGCCGGGAACACTGAAGCTTTCTTT
CDR3 protein: CAISESEGGSAGNTEAFF
J gene: TRBJ1-1
D gene: .
V gene: TRBV10-3
clone size: .

CDR3 DNA: TGTGCCAGCAGTTTTTCGGGGACCGGGGAGACCCAGTACTTC
CDR3 protein: CASSFSGTGETQYF
J gene: TRBJ2-5
D gene: .
V gene: TRBV6-5
clone size: .

CDR3 DNA: TGCGCCAGCAGCCAAGAGGTAGGGTACACTGAAGCTTTCTTT
CDR3 protein: CASSQEVGYTEAFF
J gene: TRBJ1-1
D gene: .
V gene: TRBV4-3
clone size: .

CDR3 DNA: TGTGCCAGCAGTGAAAGACAGGGGTTGGATGGCTACACCTTC
CDR3 protein: CASSERQGLDGYTF
J gene: TRBJ1-2
D gene: TRBD1
V gene: TRBV6-1
clone size: .

CDR3 DNA: TGCAGCGTTGGAGAGACCCAGTACTTC
CDR3 protein: CSVGETQYF
J gene: TRBJ2-5
D gene: .
V gene: TRBV29-1
clone size: once

CDR3 DNA: TGTGCCAGCAGCGGGACTAGCGGGGGACGAGGTGAGCAGTTCTTC
CDR3 protein: CASSGTSGGRGEQFF
J gene: TRBJ2-1
D gene: TRBD2
V gene: TRBV11-2
clone size: few

CDR3 DNA: TGTGCCAGCAGTGAAGCGCTGGTTCCTCGGGAGCAGTACTTC
CDR3 protein: CASSEALVPREQYF
J gene: TRBJ2-7
D gene: .
V gene: TRBV6-1
clone size: .

CDR3 DNA: TGTGCCTGGAGAGCAGGACAGGGTTTGGAAGCTTTCTTT
CDR3 protein: CAWRAGQGLEAFF
J gene: TRBJ1-1
D gene: TRBD1
V gene: TRBV30
clone size: .

CDR3 DNA: TGTGCCAGCAGTTACGGACAGGCGAACACTGAAGCTTTCTTT
CDR3 protein: CASSYGQANTEAFF
J gene: TRBJ1-1
D gene: TRBD1
V gene: TRBV7-9
clone size: .

CDR3 DNA: TGTGCCATCAGGGCAGGGGAACCCTATGGCTACACCTTC
CDR3 protein: CAIRAGEPYGYTF
J gene: TRBJ1-2
D gene: .
V gene: TRBV10-3
clone size: .

CDR3 DNA: TGTGCCAGCAGCTTGGCCCGTGCGGGGTATTCTAACTATGGCTACACCTTC
CDR3 protein: CASSLARAGYSNYGYTF
J gene: TRBJ1-2
D gene: .
V gene: TRBV5-6
clone size: .

CDR3 DNA: TGCAGCGCGGGGGGAAGGTACTCCTACGAGCAGTACTTC
CDR3 protein: CSAGGRYSYEQYF
J gene: TRBJ2-7
D gene: TRBD2
V gene: TRBV29-1
clone size: .

CDR3 DNA: TGTGCCAGTAGTATGAGAGCCCAAGAGACCCAGTACTTC
CDR3 protein: CASSMRAQETQYF
J gene: TRBJ2-5
D gene: .
V gene: TRBV19
clone size: .

CDR3 DNA: TGTGCCAGCAGCTTAGCAGGCGTCTATGGCTACACCTTC
CDR3 protein: CASSLAGVYGYTF
J gene: TRBJ1-2
D gene: .
V gene: TRBV5-6
clone size: .

CDR3 DNA: TGTGCCAGCAGCCAGGCCGACAGGAGAGCTTTCTTT
CDR3 protein: CASSQADRRAFF
J gene: TRBJ1-1
D gene: .
V gene: TRBV7-9
clone size: .

CDR3 DNA: TGTGCCAGCAGTGTCCTCCCGTATCAGCCCCAGCATTTT
CDR3 protein: CASSVLPYQPQHF
J gene: TRBJ1-5
D gene: .
V gene: TRBV2
clone size: few

CDR3 DNA: TGCGCCAGCAGCTTTTCCGAGACAGGGGGATACGAGCAGTACTTC
CDR3 protein: CASSFSETGGYEQYF
J gene: TRBJ2-7
D gene: TRBD1
V gene: TRBV5-1
clone size: .

CDR3 DNA: TGTGCCAGCAGCGTAGTTGGGGCGGGTACAGACAATGAGCAGTTCTTC
CDR3 protein: CASSVVGAGTDNEQFF
J gene: TRBJ2-1
D gene: .
V gene: TRBV9
clone size: .

CDR3 DNA: TGTGCCAGCAGCTTACAAGGACAGGGGCCTAACTATGGCTACACCTTC
CDR3 protein: CASSLQGQGPNYGYTF
J gene: TRBJ1-2
D gene: TRBD1
V gene: TRBV11-2
clone size: once

CDR3 DNA: TGTGCCAGCAGCCAAATGACAATTGGGGCTCAAGAGACCCAGTACTTC
CDR3 protein: CASSQMTIGAQETQYF
J gene: TRBJ2-5
D gene: .
V gene: TRBV13
clone size: .

CDR3 DNA: TGTGCCAGCAGCCGGGACAGCCCGGGGCCCTACGAGCAGTACTTC
CDR3 protein: CASSRDSPGPYEQYF
J gene: TRBJ2-7
D gene: TRBD1
V gene: TRBV7-2
clone size: .

CDR3 DNA: TGTGCCAGCAGCCTCACGCGGTACGAGCAGTACTTC
CDR3 protein: CASSLTRYEQYF
J gene: TRBJ2-7
D gene: .
V gene: TRBV14
clone size: .

CDR3 DNA: TGCGCCAGCAGCCGACTCATCGACAGGGGGCTGTGGGGGGCTGAAGCTTTCTTT
CDR3 protein: CASSRLIDRGLWGAEAFF
J gene: TRBJ1-1
D gene: TRBD1
V gene: TRBV4-1
clone size: .

CDR3 DNA: TGCAGCAGTCGACAGCAAGAGACCCAGTACTTC
CDR3 protein: CSSRQQETQYF
J gene: TRBJ2-5
D gene: .
V gene: TRBV29-1
clone size: .

CDR3 DNA: TGTGCCAGCAGCCCGCACCCCCTCCAAGCCCCAAAATGGTCACCCCTCCACTTT
CDR3 protein: CASSPHPLQAPKWSPLHF
J gene: TRBJ1-6
D gene: .
V gene: TRBV7-6
clone size: .

CDR3 DNA: TGCAGCGTTGATGTTGCAGGCTATGGCTACACCTTC
CDR3 protein: CSVDVAGYGYTF
J gene: TRBJ1-2
D gene: .
V gene: TRBV29-1
clone size: .

CDR3 DNA: TGTGCCAGCAGCGCCATCGGGGGGACTGAAGCTTTCTTT
CDR3 protein: CASSAIGGTEAFF
J gene: TRBJ1-1
D gene: .
V gene: TRBV7-6
clone size: .

CDR3 DNA: TGCGCCAGCAGTGAGTCGATCTATAGCAATCAGCCCCAGCATTTT
CDR3 protein: CASSESIYSNQPQHF
J gene: TRBJ1-5
D gene: .
V gene: TRBV10-2
clone size: .

CDR3 DNA: TGTGCCAGCACCGAAGCGGCCGGGCCGGGAAACACCATATATTTT
CDR3 protein: CASTEAAGPGNTIYF
J gene: TRBJ1-3
D gene: .
V gene: TRBV5-5
clone size: .

CDR3 DNA: TGTGCCAGCAGCTTTGGGGGAAAGAGGGGCTACACCTTC
CDR3 protein: CASSFGGKRGYTF
J gene: TRBJ1-2
D gene: .
V gene: TRBV7-9
clone size: .

CDR3 DNA: TGTGCCTGGAGTGGGGGGGGGCGTCAGCCCCAGCATTTT
CDR3 protein: CAWSGGGRQPQHF
J gene: TRBJ1-5
D gene: .
V gene: TRBV30
clone size: .

CDR3 DNA: TGTGCCAGTAGTCCGCAGGGGTATGGCTACACCTTC
CDR3 protein: CASSPQGYGYTF
J gene: TRBJ1-2
D gene: .
V gene: TRBV19
clone size: .

CDR3 DNA: TGTGCCAGCAGCTGGGCGTCGTTGGCTCCAGATACGCAGTATTTT
CDR3 protein: CASSWASLAPDTQYF
J gene: TRBJ2-3
D gene: .
V gene: TRBV5-6
clone size: .

CDR3 DNA: TGTGCCAGCGCTTATGACGGGGGGAACACTGAAGCTTTCTTT
CDR3 protein: CASAYDGGNTEAFF
J gene: TRBJ1-1
D gene: .
V gene: TRBV6-5
clone size: once

CDR3 DNA: TGTGCCTGGAGTCCGGGGGGGGCCCGAGGCATTCAGTACTTC
CDR3 protein: CAWSPGGARGIQYF
J gene: TRBJ2-4
D gene: TRBD2
V gene: TRBV30
clone size: .

CDR3 DNA: TGCGCCAGCAGCCAAGAAGTATCGGGGGTCAAAAACATTCAGTACTTC
CDR3 protein: CASSQEVSGVKNIQYF
J gene: TRBJ2-4
D gene: .
V gene: TRBV4-3
clone size: .